A single sample gave rise to the 22 T cell receptor beta chains below, sequenced in a study of cytomegalovirus exposure and HLA in healthy donors. PCR was performed using 60 Vbeta and 13 Jbeta primers. The protocol was immunoSEQ multiplex PCR, while the TCRdb copy is restricted to in-frame clones and leaves out a portion. The data show over 90,000 clones, with 64% seen just once and about 3.5% held by the top ten. Material: PBMCs. Receptor source: a man aged 55-75 years in good health and CMV-seronegative.

V usage is TRBV7-3 and J usage is TRBJ2-3; D call uncertain. The CDR3 totals 16 residues. The V and J ends lost 2 bases and 0 bases respectively, with 12 bases between them. Germline CDR1 SGHTA, CDR2 FQGTGA. The CDR3 loop reads CASSLYVLSSTDTQYF. As DNA, the CDR3 is TGTGCCAGCAGCTTATACGTACTTTCTAGCACAGATACGCAGTATTTT.

The CDR3 DNA reads as TGTGCCACCAGCGGACGGGGACAGCTCATAGCGAGCGATGAGCAGTTCTTC. It encodes CATSGRGQLIASDEQFF. The chain joins TRBV15 to TRBJ2-1, with 7 bases that match TRBD1. Trimming took 5 bases from V and 8 from J; bases not matched to a gene: 18. From germline, CDR1 is LNHNV and CDR2 YYDKDF (reference sequence). This CDR3 comprises 17 residues.

The chain carries TRBV5-4 and TRBJ1-1; possibly TRBD1 for D (5 bases). The V gene lost 0 bases and the J gene lost 0 bases, with 6 bases spanning the gap. The CDR3 extends over 14 amino acids. Germline CDR1 SGHNT, CDR2 YYREEE (reference sequence). The CDR3 protein is CASSLEGVNTEAFF. CDR3 DNA sequence: TGTGCCAGCAGCTTGGAAGGGGTGAACACTGAAGCTTTCTTT.

In this sample, this clone turned up a few times. CDR3: CASRILAGDADTQYF. The CDR3 nucleotides are TGTGCCAGCAGGATACTAGCGGGGGACGCAGATACGCAGTATTTT. The chain employs TRBV6-5 and TRBJ2-3; 11 positions match TRBD2. Trimming removed 6 bases from V and 4 bases from J; junction bases left unmatched: 6. Germline loops: CDR1 MNHEY, CDR2 SVGAGI. The CDR3 length is 15 residues.

The gene calls are TRBV11-3 and TRBJ1-1; unclear D gene. Germline V gene lookup returns CDR1 SGHNT and CDR2 YENEEA. The CDR3 covers 12 residues. V gave up 5 bases and J gave up 1 base, with 5 bases separating them. The CDR3 nucleotides read TGTGCCAGCAGCATCGGGAACACTGAAGCTTTCTTT. It is translated as CASSIGNTEAFF.

J is TRBJ2-5 and V is TRBV18; D is possibly TRBD1 (5 bases). The CDR3 is 14 amino acids. Deletions cut 5 bases from V and 3 bases from J, with 13 bases between. The germline gives CDR1 KGHSH, CDR2 LQKENI. The CDR3 is CASSSAGLEETQYF. The CDR3 DNA sequence: TGTGCCAGCTCATCGGCAGGGTTGGAAGAGACCCAGTACTTC.

V and J are TRBV29-1 and TRBJ1-1, with a weak D call TRBD1 (5 bases). The CDR3 has 15 amino acids. CDR1 and CDR2 from the germline V gene are SQVTM and ANQGSEA. Between the trimmed V and J ends, which lost 5 bases and 0 bases, there was a span of 16 bases. Here the CDR3 reads CSVLADSTMNTEAFF. CDR3 DNA sequence: TGCAGCGTTTTAGCAGACAGTACCATGAACACTGAAGCTTTCTTT.

The V call is TRBV11-2, the J call TRBJ1-1; 10 positions agree with TRBD1. Losses at the gene ends were 5 bases for V and 6 bases for J; bases not matched to a gene: 6. This CDR3 has 14 amino acids. The germline V gene encodes CDR1 SGHAT and CDR2 FQNNGV. The CDR3 sequence: CASSRGQGIPEAFF. The CDR3, as DNA: TGTGCCAGCAGCCGGGGACAGGGGATCCCTGAAGCTTTCTTT.

J is TRBJ2-2 and V is TRBV7-9, with 10 nucleotides matching TRBD2. The germline V gene encodes CDR1 SEHNR and CDR2 FQNEAQ (reference sequence). The CDR3 covers 16 residues. With V trimmed by 5 bases and J by 5 bases, 8 bases remained unmatched. The CDR3 here is CASSPGLAEETGELFF. The DNA for the CDR3 is TGTGCCAGCAGCCCCGGACTAGCGGAAGAAACCGGGGAGCTGTTTTTT.

V usage is TRBV6-8 and J usage is TRBJ2-1; D gene uncertain. V gave up 4 bases and J gave up 7 bases, with 17 bases separating them. This CDR3 contains 15 residues. Germline-derived CDR1 and CDR2 are MNHGY and SAAAGT. The CDR3 sequence: CASSFGRIVLNEQFF. Written as DNA, the CDR3 is TGTGCCAGCAGTTTCGGCAGGATAGTTCTTAATGAGCAGTTCTTC.

The chain combines TRBV28 with TRBJ1-6; no reliable D call. CDR3 length equals 16 residues. CDR1 and CDR2 from the germline V gene are MDHEN and SYDVKM. With 5 bases removed from V and 6 bases from J, the gap between germline ends came to 17 bases. The CDR3 DNA follows: TGTGCCAGCAGTCGACTCCTCGTAATGGGTAATTCACCCCTCCACTTT. This gives the protein CASSRLLVMGNSPLHF.

The rearrangement joins TRBV9 to TRBJ2-1, with 10 bases that match TRBD2. CDR3 length: 17 amino acids. The germline CDR1 and CDR2 sequences are SGDLS and YYNGEE. Trimming took 4 bases from V and 4 from J; bases not matched to a gene: 11. The CDR3 DNA reads as TGTGCCAGCAGCCCCTTCTGGAGCGGGAGGGTGTACAATGAGCAGTTCTTC. This encodes CASSPFWSGRVYNEQFF.

The chain uses TRBV4-1 and TRBJ1-2, with D possibly matching TRBD1 (6 bases). The CDR3 is made up of 14 amino acids. The germline CDR1 and CDR2 sequences are MGHRA and YSYEKL. V lost 0 bases and J 2 bases, leaving 7 bases between the germline ends. CDR3: CASSQETGNYGYTF. The CDR3 DNA is TGCGCCAGCAGCCAAGAAACAGGGAACTATGGCTACACCTTC.

This clone was observed a few times. CDR3 protein: CASSKDRGDFYGYTF. The CDR3 DNA sequence: TGTGCCAGCAGCAAGGACAGGGGAGATTTCTATGGCTACACCTTC. V usage is TRBV10-3 and J usage is TRBJ1-2; 9 nucleotides agree with TRBD1. Germline CDR1 is ENHRY and CDR2 is SYGVKD. The V and J ends lost 10 bases and 4 bases, in that order; junction bases with no gene match: 13. The CDR3 is 15 residues long.

The CDR3 here is CASSVEDRGLLNGYTF. Written as DNA, the CDR3 is TGTGCCAGCAGCGTGGAGGACAGGGGGCTTCTTAATGGCTACACCTTC. The V and J genes are TRBV9 and TRBJ1-2, with TRBD1 identical over 11 bases. CDR1 is SGDLS, CDR2 YYNGEE, per germline. The CDR3 runs to 16 residues. V lost 2 bases to trimming and J lost 6 bases; unmatched junction nucleotides: 9.

About this clone: Its ends do not fully match the called genes, so a read error is possible. This chain joins TRBV6-5 and TRBJ2-5; 8 bases align to TRBD2. There are 15 residues in the CDR3. CDR1 is MNHEY, CDR2 SVGAGI, per germline. Here the CDR3 DNA reads TGTGTCAGCAGTTCCCTATTGGCGGGGGGAGAGACCCAGTACTTC. It yields the protein CVSSSLLAGGETQYF.

This clone was picked up a small number of times. This rearrangement joins TRBV7-2 to TRBJ1-2, with D possibly matching TRBD1 (5 bases). Between the trimmed V and J ends, which lost 1 base and 5 bases, there was a span of 5 bases. Germline CDR1 is SGHTA and CDR2 is FQGNSA. There are 12 residues in the CDR3. In DNA form, the CDR3 reads TGTGCCAGCAGCTTAGAGGGGTATGGCTACACCTTC. It translates to CASSLEGYGYTF.

The chain carries TRBV2 and TRBJ2-7; D perhaps matches TRBD2 (5 bases). CDR1 is SNHLY and CDR2 is FYNNEI in the germline V gene. V was trimmed by 6 bases and J by 7 bases, leaving 16 bases between them. The CDR3 consists of 13 residues. The CDR3 region has the DNA TGTGCCAGCAGGAGGGATGCCCTGGAAGAGCAGTACTTC. Encoded protein: CASRRDALEEQYF.

CDR3: CASSLGNREGLGYGYTF. The CDR3, as DNA: TGTGCCAGCAGCTTAGGTAACAGGGAGGGCCTCGGCTATGGCTACACCTTC. This sequence joins TRBV7-8 and TRBJ1-2; D possibly corresponds to TRBD1 (6 bases). Germline CDR1 reads SGHVS; CDR2 reads FQNEAQ. The length of the CDR3 is 17 residues. The germline V and J ends were trimmed by 1 base and 4 bases, with 19 bases remaining between them.

The rearrangement uses TRBV2 and TRBJ1-5, with TRBD1 as a possible D gene (5 bases). The V end was cut by 4 bases, the J end by 6 bases, with 10 bases between. Germline CDR1 reads SNHLY; CDR2 reads FYNNEI. The length of the CDR3 is 13 residues. The CDR3 nucleotides are TGTGCCAGCAGTGGCCAGGGAGGTCAGCCCCAGCATTTT. Its translation: CASSGQGGQPQHF. The full variable domain, completed using reference TRBV2 and TRBJ1-5, is EPEVTQTPSHQVTQMGQEVILRCVPISNHLYFYWYRQILGQKVEFLVSFYNNEISEKSEIFDDQFSVERPDGSNFTLKIRSTKLEDSAMYFCASSGQGGQPQHFGDGTRLSIL.

This clone was seen just once. The CDR3 region is CASSLGNSGGSEAFF. The CDR3 nucleotides are TGTGCCAGCAGCTTAGGGAACTCCGGGGGGTCTGAAGCTTTCTTT. The V gene is TRBV11-3, the J gene TRBJ1-1, with D possibly TRBD1 on 5 matching bases. The CDR3 has 15 residues. V shed 1 base and J shed 6 bases, with 15 bases lying between them. CDR1 is SGHNT and CDR2 is YENEEA in the germline V gene. Filled out from reference TRBV11-3 and TRBJ1-1, the complete variable domain reads EAGVVQSPRYKIIEKKQPVAFWCNPISGHNTLYWYLQNLGQGPELLIRYENEEAVDDSQLPKDRFSAERLKGVDSTLKIQPAELGDSAVYLCASSLGNSGGSEAFFGQGTRLTVV.

This clone was found a few times. V is TRBV28 and J is TRBJ1-3; D not certain. Trimming took off 4 bases at V and 4 bases at J, with 11 bases between the two ends. Germline CDR1 and CDR2: MDHEN and SYDVKM. CDR3 size: 14 residues. The CDR3 bases are TGTGCCAGCAGTTCCCCAGGTGAAGGAAACACCATATATTTT. Protein product: CASSSPGEGNTIYF.